This note documents a single T cell receptor (beta chain) sequence. The CDR3 consists of 16 residues. The V gene end was trimmed by 6 bases and the J gene end by 3 bases; junction bases not matched to a gene: 10. Germline assignment: CDR1 MGHDK and CDR2 SYGVNS. As originally analysed: The assay estimated nucleated cells by amplifying reference gene primers. Clones were sequenced by immunoSEQ multiplex PCR, and TCRdb holds only the in-frame ones, with some missing. V and J calls and clone size come straight from that table; D and trimming were deduced from the DNA. In the table there are some 140,000 clones, about 90% of which are singletons. These data are taken from a study of blood T cell repertoires in COVID-19. Overall study context: Specimens from acute and convalescent COVID-19 originated in the United States, Italy and Spain. Sample material is recorded as cDNA or gDNA derived from T cells, B-cell-depleted T cells, or PBMCs.

Sequencing used peripheral blood. The origin of this receptor is a man in his forties or fifties with acute or convalescent COVID-19. The chain joins TRBV25-1 to TRBJ2-1; 8 bases map to TRBD2. The CDR3 here is CASSPPGRGDYNEQFF. CDR3 sequence (DNA): TGTGCCAGCAGCCCCCCAGGGCGGGGGGACTACAATGAGCAGTTCTTC.